This TCR beta chain originates from a study of blood T cell repertoires in COVID-19. Whole-study context: Acute-phase and convalescent COVID-19 samples originated in the United States, Italy and Spain. PBMCs, B-cell-depleted T cells, or T cells provided the cDNA or gDNA that made up the material.

CDR1 KGHSH and CDR2 LQKENI come from the germline V gene. V was pared by 3 bases and J by 4 bases, with 16 bases between. This CDR3 region has 16 residues. During active infection, Seattle patients enrolled and were then monitored through disease. Data came from immunoSEQ multiplex PCR; TCRdb stores just in-frame clones and leaves some out. Among 150,000 to 180,000 clones listed, roughly 88% were seen once. This clone is a singleton in its sample. This sequence originates from a man in his 60s with COVID-19, enrolled during active disease. What was sequenced was peripheral blood. The chain combines TRBV18 with TRBJ1-5; D possibly corresponds to TRBD1 (5 bases). CDR3 nucleotide sequence: TGTGCCAGCTCACCGGGGCAGGGAACCCTAAATCAGCCCCAGCATTTT. It codes for CASSPGQGTLNQPQHF.